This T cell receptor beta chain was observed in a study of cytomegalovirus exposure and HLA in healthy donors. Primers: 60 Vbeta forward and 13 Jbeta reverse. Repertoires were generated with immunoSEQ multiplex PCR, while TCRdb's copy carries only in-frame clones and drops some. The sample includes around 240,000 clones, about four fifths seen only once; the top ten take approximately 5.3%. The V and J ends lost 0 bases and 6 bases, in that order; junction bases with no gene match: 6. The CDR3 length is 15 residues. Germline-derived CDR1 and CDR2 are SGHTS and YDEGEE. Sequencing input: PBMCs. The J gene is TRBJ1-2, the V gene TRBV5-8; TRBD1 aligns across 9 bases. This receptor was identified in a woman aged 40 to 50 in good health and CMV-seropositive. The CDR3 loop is CASSLGGTGRHGYTF. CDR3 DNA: TGTGCCAGCAGCTTGGGAGGGACAGGGAGGCATGGCTACACCTTC.